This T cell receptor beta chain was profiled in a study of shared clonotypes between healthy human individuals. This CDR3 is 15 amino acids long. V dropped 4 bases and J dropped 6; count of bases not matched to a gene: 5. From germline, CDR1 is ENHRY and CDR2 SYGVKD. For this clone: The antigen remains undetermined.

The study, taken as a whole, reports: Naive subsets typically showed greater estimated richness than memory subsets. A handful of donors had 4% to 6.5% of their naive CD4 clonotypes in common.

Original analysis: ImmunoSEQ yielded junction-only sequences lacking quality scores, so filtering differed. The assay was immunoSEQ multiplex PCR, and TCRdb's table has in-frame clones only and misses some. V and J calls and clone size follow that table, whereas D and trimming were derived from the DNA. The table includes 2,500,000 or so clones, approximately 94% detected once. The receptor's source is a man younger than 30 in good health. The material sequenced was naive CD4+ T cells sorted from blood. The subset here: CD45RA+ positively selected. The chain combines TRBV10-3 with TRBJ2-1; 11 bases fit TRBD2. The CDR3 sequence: CAISGSSGRVNEQFF. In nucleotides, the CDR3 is TGTGCCATCAGTGGGAGTAGCGGGAGGGTCAATGAGCAGTTCTTC.